This TCR beta chain was identified during a study of T-cell memory formation after mild COVID-19. Study overall: In these data, TCR clusters were largely donor specific.

This clonotype was observed a handful of times. It was 5'RACE with constant-segment primers that produced the TCR alpha and TCR beta cDNA libraries, which carried sample barcodes and UMIs. MiXCR, applied by TCRdb to the 5' RACE reads, yields one record per CDR3 protein. This table holds 410,000 or so distinct CDR3 sequences, roughly a quarter found once. The germline CDR1 and CDR2 sequences are SGHDT and YYEEEE. V was clipped by 4 bases and J by 6 bases, with 16 bases between them. This CDR3 has 14 residues. The sequence was collected from an adult woman who had mild COVID-19 (a few samples of this study predate the infection). Cell type and time point are not known. The sequenced sample was PBMCs or a T cell subset sorted from them (not recorded which). This chain uses TRBV5-6 with TRBJ1-2; weak D call: TRBD1 (5 bases). The CDR3 DNA reads TGTGCCAGCAGCCCGCAGGGTAGGAGGGATGGCTACACCTTC. This encodes CASSPQGRRDGYTF.